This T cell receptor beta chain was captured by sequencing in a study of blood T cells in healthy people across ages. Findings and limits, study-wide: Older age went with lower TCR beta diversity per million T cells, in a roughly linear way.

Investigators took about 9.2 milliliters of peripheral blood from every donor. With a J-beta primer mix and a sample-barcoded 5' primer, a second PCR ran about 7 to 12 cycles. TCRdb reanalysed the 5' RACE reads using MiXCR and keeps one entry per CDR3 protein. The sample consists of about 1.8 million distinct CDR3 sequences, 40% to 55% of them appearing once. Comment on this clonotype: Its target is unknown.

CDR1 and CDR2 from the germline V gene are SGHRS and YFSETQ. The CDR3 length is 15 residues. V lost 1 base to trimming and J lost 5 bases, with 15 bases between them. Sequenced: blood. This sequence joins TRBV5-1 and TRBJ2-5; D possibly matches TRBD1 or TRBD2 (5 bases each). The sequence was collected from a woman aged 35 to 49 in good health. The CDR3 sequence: CASSLPLGPRETQYF. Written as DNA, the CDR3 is TGCGCCAGCAGCTTGCCCCTGGGACCCAGGGAGACCCAGTACTTC.